This TCR beta chain is drawn from a study of blood T cell repertoires in COVID-19. On the study more broadly: Material from acute and convalescent COVID-19 was sourced from the United States, Italy and Spain.

Individuals drawn from 24 US areas were about 18 to 89 years old. The CDR3 has 14 amino acids. Germline V gene sequence: CDR1 SEHNR, CDR2 FQNEAQ (reference sequence). The V gene end was trimmed by 8 bases and the J gene end by 3 bases; junction bases not matched to a gene: 7. Original methodology: Estimation of nucleated cell counts relied on the amplification of reference gene primers. Method: immunoSEQ multiplex PCR; TCRdb's copy keeps in-frame clones and lacks some. That table supplies the V and J calls and clone size; D and trimming were determined from the DNA. The sample has about 500,000 clones, around 90% seen once.

Sequencing was done on a sample of PBMCs or T cells enriched from blood (not recorded which). This sequence was found in a woman younger than 30 who had recovered from COVID-19. V is TRBV7-9 and J is TRBJ2-5; 9 nucleotides line up with TRBD2. Written as DNA, the CDR3 is TGTGCCAGCGGCTCGAGGACTAGCGAAGAGACCCAGTACTTC. Translating it yields CASGSRTSEETQYF.